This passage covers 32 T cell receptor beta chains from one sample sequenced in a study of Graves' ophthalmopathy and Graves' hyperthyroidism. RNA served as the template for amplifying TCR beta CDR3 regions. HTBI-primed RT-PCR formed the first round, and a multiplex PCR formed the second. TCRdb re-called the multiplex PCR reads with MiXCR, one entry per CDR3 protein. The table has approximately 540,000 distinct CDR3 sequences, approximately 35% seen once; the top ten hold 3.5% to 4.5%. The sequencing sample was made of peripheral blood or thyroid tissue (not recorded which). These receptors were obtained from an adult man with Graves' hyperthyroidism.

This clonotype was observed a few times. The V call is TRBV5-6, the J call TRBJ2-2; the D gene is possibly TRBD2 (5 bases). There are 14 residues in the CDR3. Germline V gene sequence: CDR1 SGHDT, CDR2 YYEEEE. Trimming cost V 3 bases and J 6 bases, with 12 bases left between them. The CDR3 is CASSSGKWAGELFF. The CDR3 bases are TGTGCCAGCAGCTCGGGGAAATGGGCCGGGGAGCTGTTTTTT.

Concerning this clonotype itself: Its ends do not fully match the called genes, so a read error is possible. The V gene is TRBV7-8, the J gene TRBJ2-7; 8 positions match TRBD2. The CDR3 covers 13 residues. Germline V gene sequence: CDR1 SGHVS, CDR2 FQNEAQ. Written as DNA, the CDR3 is TGTGCCTGCAGCTTAGCGGGGACCTACGAGCAGTACTTC. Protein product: CACSLAGTYEQYF.

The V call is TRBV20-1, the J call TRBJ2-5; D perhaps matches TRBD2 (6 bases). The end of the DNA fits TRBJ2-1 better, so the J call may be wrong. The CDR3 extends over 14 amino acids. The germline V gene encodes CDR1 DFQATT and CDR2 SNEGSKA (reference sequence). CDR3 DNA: TGCAGTGTGTCTCGGCTAGCGTACGGAGATGAGCAGTTCTTC. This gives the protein CSVSRLAYGDEQFF.

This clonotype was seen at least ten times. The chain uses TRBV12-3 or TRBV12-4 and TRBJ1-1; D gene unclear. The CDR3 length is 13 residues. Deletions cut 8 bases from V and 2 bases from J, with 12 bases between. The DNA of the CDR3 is TGTGCCAGCGGATTCAGGCTAAACACTGAAGCTTTCTTT. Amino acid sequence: CASGFRLNTEAFF.

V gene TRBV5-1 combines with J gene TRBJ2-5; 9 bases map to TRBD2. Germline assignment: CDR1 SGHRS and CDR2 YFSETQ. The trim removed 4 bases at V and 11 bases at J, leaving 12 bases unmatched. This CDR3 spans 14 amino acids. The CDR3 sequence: CASSPIAGADTQYF. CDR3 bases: TGCGCCAGCAGCCCTATAGCGGGGGCAGATACGCAGTACTTC. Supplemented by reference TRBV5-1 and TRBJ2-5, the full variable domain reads KAGVTQTPRYLIKTRGQQVTLSCSPISGHRSVSWYQQTPGQGLQFLFEYFSETQRNKGNFPGRFSGRQFSNSRSEMNVSTLELGDSALYLCASSPIAGADTQYFGPGTRLLVL.

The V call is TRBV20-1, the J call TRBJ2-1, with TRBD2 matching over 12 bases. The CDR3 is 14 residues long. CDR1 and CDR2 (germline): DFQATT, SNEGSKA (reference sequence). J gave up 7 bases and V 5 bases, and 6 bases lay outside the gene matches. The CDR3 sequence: CSAAGTSGPNEQFF. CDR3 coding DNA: TGCAGTGCTGCCGGGACTAGCGGGCCGAATGAGCAGTTCTTC.

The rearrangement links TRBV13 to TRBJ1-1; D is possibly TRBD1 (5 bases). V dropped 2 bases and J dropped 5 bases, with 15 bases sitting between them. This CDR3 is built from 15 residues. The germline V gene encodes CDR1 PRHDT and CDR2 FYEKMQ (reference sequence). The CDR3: CASSLYRVGVTEAFF. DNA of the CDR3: TGTGCCAGCAGCTTATATCGGGTGGGGGTTACTGAAGCTTTCTTT. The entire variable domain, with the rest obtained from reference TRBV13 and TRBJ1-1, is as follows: AAGVIQSPRHLIKEKRETATLKCYPIPRHDTVYWYQQGPGQDPQFLISFYEKMQSDKGSIPDRFSAQQFSDYHSELNMSSLELGDSALYFCASSLYRVGVTEAFFGQGTRLTVV.

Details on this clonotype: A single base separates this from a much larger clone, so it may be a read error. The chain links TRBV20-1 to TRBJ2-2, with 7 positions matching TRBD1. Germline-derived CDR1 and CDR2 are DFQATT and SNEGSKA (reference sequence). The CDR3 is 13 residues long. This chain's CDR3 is CSAPGQNTRELFF. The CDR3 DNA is TGCAGTGCACCGGGACAGAACACCAGGGAGCTGTTTTTT.

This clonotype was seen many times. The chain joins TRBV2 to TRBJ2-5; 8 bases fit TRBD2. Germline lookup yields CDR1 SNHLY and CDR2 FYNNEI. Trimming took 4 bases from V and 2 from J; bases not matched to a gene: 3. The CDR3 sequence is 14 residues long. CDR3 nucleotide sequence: TGTGCCAGCAGTGGGGGACTAGGGCAAGAGACCCAGTACTTC. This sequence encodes CASSGGLGQETQYF.

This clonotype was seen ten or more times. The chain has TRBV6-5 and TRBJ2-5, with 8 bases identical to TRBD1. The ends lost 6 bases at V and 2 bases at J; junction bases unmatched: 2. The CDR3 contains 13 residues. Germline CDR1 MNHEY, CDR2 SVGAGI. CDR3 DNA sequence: TGTGCCAGCAGACAGGGGGGACAAGAGACCCAGTACTTC. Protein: CASRQGGQETQYF.

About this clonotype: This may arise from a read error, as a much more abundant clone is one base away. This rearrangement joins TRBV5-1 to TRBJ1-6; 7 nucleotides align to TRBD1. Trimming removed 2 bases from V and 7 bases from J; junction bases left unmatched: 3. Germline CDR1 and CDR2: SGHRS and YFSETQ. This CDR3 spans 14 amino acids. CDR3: CASSLQGCNSPLHF. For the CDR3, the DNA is TGCGCCAGCAGCTTACAGGGGTGCAATTCACCCCTCCACTTT.

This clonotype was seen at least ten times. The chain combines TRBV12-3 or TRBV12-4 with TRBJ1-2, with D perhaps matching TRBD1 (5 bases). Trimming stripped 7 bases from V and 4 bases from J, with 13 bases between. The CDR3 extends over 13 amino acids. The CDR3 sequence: CASNPGPSYGYTF. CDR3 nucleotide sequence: TGTGCCAGCAATCCAGGGCCTAGCTATGGCTACACCTTC.

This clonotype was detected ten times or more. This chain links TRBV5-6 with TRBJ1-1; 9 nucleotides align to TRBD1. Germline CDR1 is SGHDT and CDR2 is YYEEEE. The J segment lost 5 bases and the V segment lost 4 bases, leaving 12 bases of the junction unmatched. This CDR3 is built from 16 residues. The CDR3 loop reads CASSLRFGTGRTEAFF. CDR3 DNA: TGTGCCAGCAGCCTAAGATTCGGGACAGGGAGAACTGAAGCTTTCTTT.

CDR3 region: CASSLTVAGGPGELFF. CDR3 bases: TGTGCCAGCAGCTTAACGGTAGCGGGGGGGCCCGGGGAGCTGTTTTTT. This rearrangement joins TRBV7-9 to TRBJ2-2, with 11 bases fitting TRBD2. The CDR3 loop spans 16 amino acids. In germline, CDR1 is SEHNR, CDR2 FQNEAQ (reference sequence). The trim removed 2 bases at V and 6 bases at J, leaving 5 bases unmatched.

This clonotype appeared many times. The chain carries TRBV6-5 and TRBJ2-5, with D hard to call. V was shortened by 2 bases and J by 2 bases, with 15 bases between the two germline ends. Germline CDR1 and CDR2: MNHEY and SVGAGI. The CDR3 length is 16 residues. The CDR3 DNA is TGTGCCAGCAGTTACGGAGTAGGGATTAAACAAGAGACCCAGTACTTC. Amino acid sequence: CASSYGVGIKQETQYF.

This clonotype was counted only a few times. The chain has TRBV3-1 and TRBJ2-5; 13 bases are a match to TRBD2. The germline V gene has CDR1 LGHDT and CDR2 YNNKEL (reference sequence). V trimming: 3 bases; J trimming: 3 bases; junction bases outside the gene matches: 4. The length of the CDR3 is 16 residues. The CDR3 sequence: CASSHWTSGGEETQYF. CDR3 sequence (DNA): TGTGCCAGCAGCCACTGGACTAGCGGGGGCGAAGAGACCCAGTACTTC.

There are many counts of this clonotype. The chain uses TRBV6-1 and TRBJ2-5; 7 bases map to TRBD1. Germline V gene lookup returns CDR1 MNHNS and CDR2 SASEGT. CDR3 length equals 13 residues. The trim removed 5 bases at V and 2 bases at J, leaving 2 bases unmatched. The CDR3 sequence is CASSWGQQETQYF. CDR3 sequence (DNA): TGTGCCAGCAGTTGGGGACAGCAAGAGACCCAGTACTTC.

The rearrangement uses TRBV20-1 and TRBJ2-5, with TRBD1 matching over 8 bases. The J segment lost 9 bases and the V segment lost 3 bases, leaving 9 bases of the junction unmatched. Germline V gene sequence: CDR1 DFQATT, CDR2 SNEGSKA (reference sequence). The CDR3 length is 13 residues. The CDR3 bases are TGCAGTGCTAGGACAGGGGTCGATCAGCCCCAGTACTTC. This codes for CSARTGVDQPQYF.

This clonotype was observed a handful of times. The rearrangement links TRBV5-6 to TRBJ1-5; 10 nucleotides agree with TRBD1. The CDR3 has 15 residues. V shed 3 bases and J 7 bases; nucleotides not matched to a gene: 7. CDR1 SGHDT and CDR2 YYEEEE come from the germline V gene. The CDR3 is CASSSYDRGLQPQHF. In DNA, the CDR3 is TGTGCCAGCAGCTCCTACGACAGGGGGCTACAGCCCCAGCATTTT.

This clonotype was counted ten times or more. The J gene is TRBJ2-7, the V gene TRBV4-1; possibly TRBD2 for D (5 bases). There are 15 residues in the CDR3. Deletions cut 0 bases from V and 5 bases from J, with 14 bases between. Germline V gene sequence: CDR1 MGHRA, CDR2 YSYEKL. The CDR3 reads CASSQDRVRDDEQYF. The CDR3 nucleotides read TGCGCCAGCAGCCAAGATCGGGTGAGGGATGACGAGCAGTACTTC.

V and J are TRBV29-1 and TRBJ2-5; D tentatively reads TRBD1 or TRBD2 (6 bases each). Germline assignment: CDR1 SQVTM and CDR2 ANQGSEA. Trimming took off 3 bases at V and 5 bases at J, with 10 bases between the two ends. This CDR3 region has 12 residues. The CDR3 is CSVDRGGETQYF. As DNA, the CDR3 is TGCAGCGTTGACAGGGGAGGTGAGACCCAGTACTTC.

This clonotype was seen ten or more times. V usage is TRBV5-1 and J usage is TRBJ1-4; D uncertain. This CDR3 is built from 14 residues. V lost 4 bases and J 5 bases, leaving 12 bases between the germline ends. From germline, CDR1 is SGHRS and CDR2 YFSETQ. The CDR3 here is CASSGEQMNEKLFF. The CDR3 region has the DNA TGCGCCAGCAGCGGTGAACAGATGAATGAAAAACTGTTTTTT. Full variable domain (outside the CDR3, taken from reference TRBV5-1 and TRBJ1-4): KAGVTQTPRYLIKTRGQQVTLSCSPISGHRSVSWYQQTPGQGLQFLFEYFSETQRNKGNFPGRFSGRQFSNSRSEMNVSTLELGDSALYLCASSGEQMNEKLFFGSGTQLSVL.

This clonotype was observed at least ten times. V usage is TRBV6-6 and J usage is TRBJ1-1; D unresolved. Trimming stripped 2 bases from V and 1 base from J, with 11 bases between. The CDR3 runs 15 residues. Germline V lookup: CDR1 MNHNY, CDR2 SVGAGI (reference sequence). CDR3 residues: CASSYLPSGNTEAFF. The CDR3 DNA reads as TGTGCCAGCAGTTACCTTCCGAGTGGGAACACTGAAGCTTTCTTT.

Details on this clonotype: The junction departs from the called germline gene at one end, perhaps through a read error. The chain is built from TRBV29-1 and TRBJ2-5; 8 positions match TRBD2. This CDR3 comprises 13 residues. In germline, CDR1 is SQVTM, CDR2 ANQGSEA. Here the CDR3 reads CSVEEREGTRRYF. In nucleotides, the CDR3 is TGCAGCGTTGAAGAGAGGGAAGGGACTAGACGATATTTT.

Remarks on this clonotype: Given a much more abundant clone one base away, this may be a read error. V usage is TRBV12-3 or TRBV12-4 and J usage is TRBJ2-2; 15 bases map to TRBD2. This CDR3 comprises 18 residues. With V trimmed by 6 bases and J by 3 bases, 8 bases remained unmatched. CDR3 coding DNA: TGTGCCAGCAGCCCCCGGACTAGCGGGAGGGAGGACACCGGGGAGCTGTTTTTT. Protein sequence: CASSPRTSGREDTGELFF.

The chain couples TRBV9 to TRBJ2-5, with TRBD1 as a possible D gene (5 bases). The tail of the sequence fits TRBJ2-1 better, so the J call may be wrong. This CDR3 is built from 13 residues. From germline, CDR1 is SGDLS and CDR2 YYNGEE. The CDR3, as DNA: TGTGCCAGCAGCGTTCAGGGTAGCAGTGAGCAGTTCTTC. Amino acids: CASSVQGSSEQFF.

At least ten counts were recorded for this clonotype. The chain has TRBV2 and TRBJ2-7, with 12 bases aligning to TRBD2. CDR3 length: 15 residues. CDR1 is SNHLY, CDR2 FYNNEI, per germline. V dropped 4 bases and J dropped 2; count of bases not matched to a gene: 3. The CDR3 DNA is TGTGCCAGCAGTGTGGCTAGCGGGGGGGCCTACGAGCAGTACTTC. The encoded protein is CASSVASGGAYEQYF. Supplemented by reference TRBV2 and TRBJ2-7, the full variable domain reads EPEVTQTPSHQVTQMGQEVILRCVPISNHLYFYWYRQILGQKVEFLVSFYNNEISEKSEIFDDQFSVERPDGSNFTLKIRSTKLEDSAMYFCASSVASGGAYEQYFGPGTRLTVT.

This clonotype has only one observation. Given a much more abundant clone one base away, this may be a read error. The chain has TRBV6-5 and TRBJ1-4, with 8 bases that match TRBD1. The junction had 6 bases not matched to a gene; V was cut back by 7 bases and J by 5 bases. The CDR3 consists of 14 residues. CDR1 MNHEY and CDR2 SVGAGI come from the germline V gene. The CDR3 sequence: CASTRDRSNEKLFF. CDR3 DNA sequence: TGTGCCAGCACGCGGGACAGGTCAAATGAAAAACTGTTTTTT.

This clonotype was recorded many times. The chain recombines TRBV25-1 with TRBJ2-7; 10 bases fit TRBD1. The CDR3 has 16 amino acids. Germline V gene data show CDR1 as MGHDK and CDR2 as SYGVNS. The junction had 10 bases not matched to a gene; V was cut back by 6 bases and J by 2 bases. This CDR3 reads CASRTLDRGATYEQYF. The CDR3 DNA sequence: TGTGCCAGCAGGACCCTGGACAGGGGGGCGACCTACGAGCAGTACTTC.

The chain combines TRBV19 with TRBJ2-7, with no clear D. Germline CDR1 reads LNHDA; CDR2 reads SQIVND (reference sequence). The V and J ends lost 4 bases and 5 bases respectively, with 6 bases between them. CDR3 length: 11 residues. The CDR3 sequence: CASSKDHEQYF. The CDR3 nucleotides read TGTGCCAGTAGTAAGGACCACGAGCAGTACTTC. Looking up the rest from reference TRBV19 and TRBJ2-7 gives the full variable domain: DGGITQSPKYLFRKEGQNVTLSCEQNLNHDAMYWYRQDPGQGLRLIYYSQIVNDFQKGDIAEGYSVSREKKESFPLTVTSAQKNPTAFYLCASSKDHEQYFGPGTRLTVT.

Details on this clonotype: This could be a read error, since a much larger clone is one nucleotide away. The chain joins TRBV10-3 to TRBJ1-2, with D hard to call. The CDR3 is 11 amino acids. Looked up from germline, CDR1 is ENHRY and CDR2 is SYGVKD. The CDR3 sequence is CAIRDYYGHTF. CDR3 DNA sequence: TGTGCCATCAGAGACTACTATGGCCACACCTTC.

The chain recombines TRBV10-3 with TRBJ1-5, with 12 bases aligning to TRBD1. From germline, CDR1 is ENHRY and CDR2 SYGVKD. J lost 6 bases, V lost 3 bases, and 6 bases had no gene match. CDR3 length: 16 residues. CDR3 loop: CAISEGGTGGIQPQHF. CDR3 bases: TGTGCCATCAGTGAAGGGGGGACAGGGGGCATTCAGCCCCAGCATTTT.